The rows below give T cell receptor beta chains drawn from one sample of a study of CD8+ T cells in alopecia areata. Assay: immunoSEQ multiplex PCR; the TCRdb copy retains only in-frame clones and omits some. The data contain more than 200,000 clones, over 60% of them singletons. The sample consisted of CD4+ T cells sorted from blood, taken at week 44, from a patient treated with tofacitinib. These receptors were obtained from a human donor with alopecia areata. Both conserved end residues are part of each CDR3.

>TRBV2|TRBJ2-3
CASSESGGAVDTQYF
>TRBV4-3|TRBJ2-3
CASRALAGGTDTQYF
>TRBV29-1|TRBJ1-1
CSVVQKQNTEAFF
>TRBV18|TRBJ2-7
CASSQSLAGGYEQYF
>TRBV10-3|TRBJ2-1
CAISDLAGGLDEQFF
>TRBV7-2|TRBJ2-3
CASSLRSGGHTDTQYF
>TRBV7-9|TRBJ1-2
CASSLAAWGYGYTF
>TRBV6-1|TRBJ1-2
CASNPGLNSGGYTF
>TRBV9|TRBJ1-2
CASSLRQGRDYGYTF
>TRBV13|TRBJ2-7
CASRRSGTTYEQYF
>TRBV5-5|TRBJ1-2
CASSLVDRSNYGYTF
>TRBV6-5|TRBJ1-1
CASSYSKGTAFF
>TRBV29-1|TRBJ1-6
CSVADRTNSPLHF
>TRBV18|TRBJ1-1
CASSPEGTGFAFF
>TRBV5-1|TRBJ2-5
CASRRTASQETQYF
>TRBV5-1|TRBJ2-3
CASSLGGARTDTQYF
>TRBV6-1|TRBJ2-3
CASSEGAKDTQYF
>TRBV10-3|TRBJ2-7
CAISQGVSDEQYF
>TRBV29-1|TRBJ1-1
CSVDFGKVKEAFF
>TRBV29-1|TRBJ1-6
CSVQGSYNSPLHF
>TRBV11-3|TRBJ1-2
CASSSRQATDYGYTF
>TRBV30|TRBJ1-4
CAWRRSGLNSEKLFF
>TRBV4-3|TRBJ1-6
CASSQALDRGDSPLHF
>TRBV4-3|TRBJ2-5
CASSLGQEYQETQYF
>TRBV30|TRBJ2-5
CAWTPGGFQETQYF
>TRBV29-1|TRBJ1-1
CSVDNGGEAFF
>TRBV30|TRBJ1-1
CAWSVQGVGGNTEAFF
>TRBV7-9|TRBJ2-7
CASSAAGTVSYEQYF
>TRBV30|TRBJ2-6
CAWSVDISGANVLTF
>TRBV6-5|TRBJ1-4
CASSYGQGGEKLFF
>TRBV7-2|TRBJ2-3
CASSRVRGTDTQYF
>TRBV5-1|TRBJ2-3
CASSFGGRVADTQYF
>TRBV7-2|TRBJ2-5
CASSLGGRMETQYF
>TRBV5-1|TRBJ1-1
CASNLFQRGTEAFF
>TRBV2|TRBJ1-2
CASSERTGLSNYGYTF
>TRBV29-1|TRBJ1-1
CSVSPRGLTEAFF
>TRBV6-5|TRBJ2-4
CASSSNSLVAKNIQYF
>TRBV9|TRBJ1-5
CASSVSGDSNQPQHF
>TRBV4-3|TRBJ1-1
CASSQGTGTAGTEAFF
>TRBV15|TRBJ2-3
CATSRGPGGTTDTQYF
>TRBV6-5|TRBJ2-3
CASSRGTFTDTQYF
>TRBV7-7|TRBJ2-5
CASSLGTSLQETQYF
>TRBV30|TRBJ1-2
CAWSLIRTYGYTF
>TRBV29-1|TRBJ1-1
CSAGQGPNTEAFF